This T cell receptor beta chain was observed in a study of blood T cell repertoires in COVID-19. Whole-study context: Samples came from the United States, Italy and Spain, spanning acute and convalescent COVID-19. PBMCs, B-cell-depleted T cells, or T cells provided the cDNA or gDNA that made up the material.

Authors' data handling: Reference gene primer amplification in the assay estimated nucleated cell counts. TCRdb keeps only in-frame clones here, not all; method: immunoSEQ multiplex PCR. V and J calls and clone size follow that table, whereas D and trimming were derived from the DNA. This table holds 200,000 or so clones, less than 90% found once. V was shortened by 0 bases and J by 10 bases, with 16 bases between the two germline ends. Germline loops: CDR1 ENHRY, CDR2 SYGVKD. This CDR3 spans 15 amino acids. The clonotype comes from a man aged 70 or older with active or convalescent COVID-19. The chain links TRBV10-3 to TRBJ2-1; tentative D call: TRBD2 (7 bases). Sequencing used peripheral blood. The CDR3: CAISESSSGEGEQFF. CDR3 nucleotides: TGTGCCATCAGTGAGTCGAGTTCAGGGGAGGGGGAGCAGTTCTTC.